A selection of T cell receptor beta chains follows, all from one sample in a study of blood T cell repertoires in COVID-19. TCRdb's copy holds only in-frame clones and misses some; the assay was immunoSEQ multiplex PCR. Of some 170,000 clones in the sample, about 72% are singletons; the top ten hold roughly 17%. The sample consisted of PBMCs or T cells enriched from blood (not recorded which). All receptors derive from a woman aged 50 to 60 who had recovered from COVID-19. CDR3s include the opening cysteine and the closing phenylalanine or tryptophan. The D gene is left open where the match is weak. Clone size appears in some rows only: once, few, many, or a class for an expanded clone.

v_call	d_call	j_call	clone_size	cdr3_nt	cdr3_aa
TRBV11-2	TRBD2	TRBJ2-7	.	TGTGCCAGCAGCTTAGAGAATGGCGGGAGGGCCCATCGCTACGAGCAGTACTTC	CASSLENGGRAHRYEQYF
TRBV4-2	.	TRBJ1-3	once	TGTGCCAGCAGCCAAGATCAGTTCTCTGGAAACACCATATATTTT	CASSQDQFSGNTIYF
TRBV18	.	TRBJ2-2	few	TGTGCCAGCTCACGCATTCAGGGAGGTACCGGGGAGCTGTTTTTT	CASSRIQGGTGELFF
TRBV12-3/TRBV12-4	TRBD1	TRBJ1-2	.	TGTGCCAGCAGCCCATTGACAGGGAATGGCTACACCTTC	CASSPLTGNGYTF
TRBV19	TRBD2	TRBJ2-7	.	TGTGCCAGTAGTCCGGGGGGACTCGGCTCCTACGAGCAGTACTTC	CASSPGGLGSYEQYF
TRBV28	TRBD2	TRBJ2-1	.	TGTGCCAGCAGTACACTAGCGGGGGCCCATGAGCAGTTCTTC	CASSTLAGAHEQFF
TRBV5-6	.	TRBJ1-2	few	TGTGCCAGCCTGGCCCAGGCGACCTATGGCTACACCTTC	CASLAQATYGYTF
TRBV19	.	TRBJ1-5	.	TGTGCCAGTACCGGGACATTAATATCGCCCCAGCATTTT	CASTGTLISPQHF
TRBV6-5	.	TRBJ2-2	once	TGTGCCAGCAGTTACTCTCGACTAGTGCCCGGGGAGCTGTTTTTT	CASSYSRLVPGELFF
TRBV11-1	.	TRBJ1-2	.	TGTGCCAGCAGCCCCAGGGCGGCCTATGGCTACACCTTC	CASSPRAAYGYTF
TRBV6-2/TRBV6-3	TRBD1	TRBJ1-6	.	TGTGCCAGCAGTTACGAGGGCAGGGGGGATTCACCCCTCCACTTT	CASSYEGRGDSPLHF
TRBV6-5	TRBD1	TRBJ2-5	.	TGTGCCAGCAGTTACGTCCGGACAGGGAGCGGAGAGACCCAGTACTTC	CASSYVRTGSGETQYF
TRBV2	TRBD1	TRBJ1-5	.	TGTGCCAGCAGTTCGCAGGGGGGCGGAAATCAGCCCCAGCATTTT	CASSSQGGGNQPQHF
TRBV5-1	TRBD2	TRBJ2-5	.	TGCGCCAGCAGTTCTTATGGGACTAGCGGGTCAGAGACCCAGTACTTC	CASSSYGTSGSETQYF
TRBV19	TRBD2	TRBJ2-4	.	TGTGCCAGTAGTGCCCTCGGCGGGAGGGCCTCGCGGGCCAAAAACATTCAGTACTTC	CASSALGGRASRAKNIQYF
TRBV10-1	TRBD1	TRBJ1-1	.	TGCGCCAGCAGACAACAGGGGGCGGACACTGAAGCTTTCTTT	CASRQQGADTEAFF
TRBV14	.	TRBJ2-3	.	TGTGCCAGCAGCCAAGCCGGGGAGACTAGGGTGGATACGCAGTATTTT	CASSQAGETRVDTQYF
TRBV15	TRBD2	TRBJ2-7	.	TGTGCCACCAGCAGAGATGCCGCACCCGCGGGACTAGCGGGAGGGCCCTACGAGCAGTACTTC	CATSRDAAPAGLAGGPYEQYF
TRBV27	.	TRBJ2-1	.	TGTGCCAGCAGTGGACTTAATGAGCAGTTCTTC	CASSGLNEQFF
TRBV4-3	TRBD1	TRBJ1-2	.	TGCGCCAGCAGCCAATCAAGCATTGGGACAGGGTATGGCTACACCTTC	CASSQSSIGTGYGYTF
TRBV6-5	.	TRBJ2-6	.	TGTGCCAGCAGAGTACGGGTCTCTGGGGCCAACGTCCTGACTTTC	CASRVRVSGANVLTF
TRBV3-1/TRBV3-2	.	TRBJ2-7	.	TGTGCCAGCAGCCTTAGAGTAAGCGAGCAGTACTTC	CASSLRVSEQYF
TRBV11-3	TRBD1	TRBJ1-4	.	TGTGCCATCCTACGACAGGGGCAATCGGTAACTAATGAAAAACTGTTTTTT	CAILRQGQSVTNEKLFF
TRBV5-4	TRBD2	TRBJ2-7	.	TGTGCCAGCAGAGGCGGGACTAGCGGGACCTACGAGCAGTACTTC	CASRGGTSGTYEQYF
TRBV19	.	TRBJ1-1	.	TGTGCCAGCTCGGGGTTCATGAACACTGAAGCTTTCTTT	CASSGFMNTEAFF